These T cell receptor beta chains were read from a single sample in a study of identical twins. TCRdb re-called the 5' RACE reads with MiXCR, one entry per CDR3 protein. Counted here are roughly 470,000 distinct CDR3 sequences, 14% occurring once; the ten biggest clones make up approximately 1%. Another study also made use of these data, one on yellow fever vaccine responses in identical twins.

The specimen sequenced was CD4+ T cells sorted from blood. Source of these receptors: a woman younger than 35 in good health. CDR3s include the opening cysteine and the closing phenylalanine or tryptophan. A D gene is named only where the DNA matches it firmly. The size of a clone is reported for some rows only, either as once, few or many, or as a class for expanded clones.

v_gene,abundance,d_gene,j_gene,CDR3nt,CDR3aa
TRBV28,-,TRBD1,TRBJ2-2,TGTGCCAGCAACCTGAACAGGGGAGAGAGCACCGGGGAGCTGTTTTTT,CASNLNRGESTGELFF
TRBV12-3/TRBV12-4,many,TRBD2,TRBJ2-5,TGTGCCAGCAGTCCCGGCGGAGTGGGGGGGGAGACCCAGTACTTC,CASSPGGVGGETQYF
TRBV6-1,few,-,TRBJ1-2,TGTGCCAGCACCCCTTACACCTGGGGCTATGGCTACACCTTC,CASTPYTWGYGYTF
TRBV29-1,many,-,TRBJ2-3,TGCAGCGTTGACACGGCGAGCACAGATACGCAGTATTTT,CSVDTASTDTQYF
TRBV5-6,-,-,TRBJ2-7,TGTGCCAGCAGCTTCAATAGACAGGTCTTTTACGAGCAGTACTTC,CASSFNRQVFYEQYF
TRBV3-1,few,-,TRBJ1-4,TGTGCCAGCAGCCAACTCATGAGGACTAATGAAAAACTGTTTTTT,CASSQLMRTNEKLFF
TRBV4-3,-,-,TRBJ2-6,TGCGCCAGCAGCCAAGAAGCCGGGTTCGCTGGGGCCAACGTCCTGACTTTC,CASSQEAGFAGANVLTF
TRBV7-9,-,-,TRBJ2-3,TGTGCCAGCAGCTTACGGGGAGGTCCAAATACGCAGTATTTT,CASSLRGGPNTQYF
TRBV5-5,-,TRBD1,TRBJ2-1,TGTGCCAGCAGCGTGAGGGACAGTTTGGGGGAGCAGTTCTTC,CASSVRDSLGEQFF
TRBV4-1,few,-,TRBJ2-2,TGCGCCAGCAGGGTTGTCACGAACACCGGGGAGCTGTTTTTT,CASRVVTNTGELFF
TRBV6-2/TRBV6-3,few,TRBD1,TRBJ2-3,TGTGCCAGCAGTCGACAGGGGAGCCCAGATACGCAGTATTTT,CASSRQGSPDTQYF
TRBV29-1,many,-,TRBJ2-2,TGCAGCGTTGAAACGGGGGATACCGGGGAGCTGTTTTTT,CSVETGDTGELFF
TRBV5-1,-,-,TRBJ2-1,TGCGCCAGCAGCGTATCTAGCGACCACCACAATGAGCAGTTCTTC,CASSVSSDHHNEQFF
TRBV7-2,few,-,TRBJ2-5,TGTGCCAGCAGCTTAATCTCCCAAGAGACCCAGTACTTC,CASSLISQETQYF
TRBV6-2/TRBV6-3,-,-,TRBJ2-2,TGTGCCAGCAGCCCCCTCCCCACTCTCTTGGGCACCGGGGAGCTGTTTTTT,CASSPLPTLLGTGELFF
TRBV7-3,few,-,TRBJ2-1,TGTGCCAGCAGCTCCTCAGGATGGGGGTCCTACAATGAGCAGTTCTTC,CASSSSGWGSYNEQFF
TRBV10-3,few,-,TRBJ2-6,TGTGCCATCAGTGTGCAGACTGGGGCCAACGTCCTGACTTTC,CAISVQTGANVLTF
TRBV7-2,many,-,TRBJ2-3,TGTGCCAGCAGCTCTATGCTGGGGGATACGCAGTATTTT,CASSSMLGDTQYF
TRBV6-5,few,TRBD2,TRBJ2-7,TGTGCCAGCAGTTACTCGACGGGAGGGGGACCTTACTCCTACGAGCAGTACTTC,CASSYSTGGGPYSYEQYF
TRBV6-2/TRBV6-3,-,-,TRBJ1-5,TGTGCCAGCCAACGGGGGACCGGTCAGCCCCAGCATTTT,CASQRGTGQPQHF
TRBV10-3,-,-,TRBJ2-7,TGTGCCATCAGTGACCGGGGGGCTGCCTACGAGCAGTACTTC,CAISDRGAAYEQYF
TRBV6-5,once,-,TRBJ1-1,TGTGCCAGCAGTTTCTTTACGCTGGGGACCGCGACTGAAGCTTTCTTT,CASSFFTLGTATEAFF
TRBV4-2,-,-,TRBJ2-2,TGTGCCAGCAGCCAAGGGGACACCGCTAAGCTGTTTTTT,CASSQGDTAKLFF
TRBV10-3,-,TRBD2,TRBJ2-1,TGTGCCATCAGGATAGCGGGGCCGGCGGATGAGCAGTTCTTC,CAIRIAGPADEQFF
TRBV4-1,-,TRBD1,TRBJ1-2,TGCGCCAGCAGCCAAGCCGGGACAGGGATTGGCTACACCTTC,CASSQAGTGIGYTF
TRBV12-3/TRBV12-4,-,-,TRBJ1-5,TGTGCCAGCAGTTTAGGAGCTATGGGGCACAGTCAGCCCCAGCATTTT,CASSLGAMGHSQPQHF
TRBV2,few,-,TRBJ2-1,TGTGCCAGCAGTGGGGGAGGCCTCTACAATGAGCAGTTCTTC,CASSGGGLYNEQFF
TRBV7-3,few,-,TRBJ2-1,TGTGCCAGCAGCTCCTCACAGGGAGATGAGCAGTTCTTC,CASSSSQGDEQFF
TRBV30,few,-,TRBJ2-1,TGTGCCTGGAGTCCTAGAAATGAGCAGTTCTTC,CAWSPRNEQFF
TRBV29-1,few,-,TRBJ2-1,TGCAGCGGTCACAGGTCTAATGAGCAGTTCTTC,CSGHRSNEQFF
TRBV3-1,-,TRBD1,TRBJ2-3,TGTGCCAGCAGCCATTGGGACAGGGGAACAGATACGCAGTATTTT,CASSHWDRGTDTQYF
TRBV28,many,-,TRBJ2-2,TGTGCCAGCAGTTTTCCGACTACCGGGGAGCTGTTTTTT,CASSFPTTGELFF
TRBV15,few,-,TRBJ2-3,TGTGCCACCAGCAGAGACAGGGAAAGGGCAGATACGCAGTATTTT,CATSRDRERADTQYF
TRBV7-2,-,-,TRBJ2-7,TGTGCCAGCAGCCCCCCCGAACTAGGGACCTCCTACGAGCAGTACTTC,CASSPPELGTSYEQYF
TRBV29-1,many,-,TRBJ2-5,TGCAGCGGGAGGGTGAGCGGAGAGACCCAGTACTTC,CSGRVSGETQYF
TRBV10-3,-,-,TRBJ2-5,TGTGCCATCAGCCCGGGACGGCCTCAAGAGACCCAGTACTTC,CAISPGRPQETQYF
TRBV6-1,many,TRBD1,TRBJ1-4,TGTGCCAGCAAACCAGGGACAGCAGGTGGAAAACTGTTTTTT,CASKPGTAGGKLFF
TRBV12-3/TRBV12-4,-,TRBD2,TRBJ2-1,TGTGCCAGCAGCTTTGTCCTAGCGGGGTCCGACTACAATGAGCAGTTCTTC,CASSFVLAGSDYNEQFF
TRBV5-6,few,-,TRBJ2-7,TGTGCCAGCAGCATCGGGGGAGAGCAGTACTTC,CASSIGGEQYF
TRBV18,many,-,TRBJ2-3,TGTGCCAGCTCACCACCAGGGAGCACAGATACGCAGTATTTT,CASSPPGSTDTQYF
TRBV11-2,-,TRBD2,TRBJ2-7,TGTGCCAGCAGCTTTCCTTACGGGACTAGCGGGGGGGCCTCCTACGAGCAGTACTTC,CASSFPYGTSGGASYEQYF
TRBV20-1,many,-,TRBJ2-3,TGCAGTGCTGAAGCCGTTTCCGCAGATACGCAGTATTTT,CSAEAVSADTQYF
TRBV11-2,few,TRBD1,TRBJ2-7,TGTGCCAGCAGCCCCCGGGACAGGGGGAAGTTCTACGAGCAGTACTTC,CASSPRDRGKFYEQYF
TRBV20-1,-,-,TRBJ2-2,TGCAGTGCTAGGAACCTGATTAAAACCGGGGAGCTGTTTTTT,CSARNLIKTGELFF
TRBV12-3/TRBV12-4,few,TRBD2,TRBJ2-3,TGTGCCAGCAGTCGACTAGCAGAGAGCACAGATACGCAGTATTTT,CASSRLAESTDTQYF
TRBV6-4,-,-,TRBJ2-1,TGTGCCAGCAGTGAGATGGTAGCTGGGGAGCAGTTCTTC,CASSEMVAGEQFF
TRBV5-1,many,TRBD2,TRBJ2-3,TGCGCCAGCAGCCGACTAGCGGGGGGCCTAACAGATACGCAGTATTTT,CASSRLAGGLTDTQYF
TRBV20-1,-,TRBD1,TRBJ1-1,TGCAGTGCTAGAGATCTCGGACAGGGGACCACTGAAGCTTTCTTT,CSARDLGQGTTEAFF
TRBV5-1,-,TRBD1,TRBJ1-5,TGCGCCAGCAGCTTAACTCACCGGGACAGGGACCAGTCGAGCAATCAGCCCCAGCATTTT,CASSLTHRDRDQSSNQPQHF
TRBV6-1,many,-,TRBJ2-3,TGTGCCAGCAGACTGTTGAGCACAGATACGCAGTATTTT,CASRLLSTDTQYF
TRBV25-1,many,-,TRBJ1-5,TGTGCCAGCAGTGAGGGAGGGGTTGGCAATCAGCCCCAGCATTTT,CASSEGGVGNQPQHF
TRBV6-1,few,TRBD1,TRBJ1-4,TGTGCCAGCAGCGGACAGGGGAGGGCAACTAATGAAAAACTGTTTTTT,CASSGQGRATNEKLFF
TRBV5-6,few,-,TRBJ2-1,TGTGCCAGCAGCTTCCAACTCAACTCCTACAATGAGCAGTTCTTC,CASSFQLNSYNEQFF
TRBV20-1,few,-,TRBJ2-7,TGCAGTGCTACGCGATTGGGCGAGCAGTACTTC,CSATRLGEQYF
TRBV19,-,TRBD1,TRBJ2-3,TGTGCCACCCACAGGGGGAGCACAGATACGCAGTATTTT,CATHRGSTDTQYF
TRBV20-1,few,TRBD2,TRBJ2-7,TGCAGTGCTTTACTAGCGGGAGGGCCTGATAGCGACGAGCAGTACTTC,CSALLAGGPDSDEQYF
TRBV6-2/TRBV6-3,-,-,TRBJ2-4,TGTGCCAGCACCCCGCAGGGGGGGGGCGTAGCCAAAAACATTCAGTACTTC,CASTPQGGGVAKNIQYF
TRBV2,-,TRBD2,TRBJ2-7,TGTGGTTCGCGGGGGGGCTCCTACGAGCAGTACTTC,CGSRGGSYEQYF
TRBV5-4,-,-,TRBJ2-4,TGTGCCAGCAGCTTGGCGACTACCGAAAACATTCAGTACTTC,CASSLATTENIQYF
TRBV5-6,-,-,TRBJ2-7,TGTGCCAGCAGCTTGGACAGGACATCCCCCTACGAGCAGTACTTC,CASSLDRTSPYEQYF